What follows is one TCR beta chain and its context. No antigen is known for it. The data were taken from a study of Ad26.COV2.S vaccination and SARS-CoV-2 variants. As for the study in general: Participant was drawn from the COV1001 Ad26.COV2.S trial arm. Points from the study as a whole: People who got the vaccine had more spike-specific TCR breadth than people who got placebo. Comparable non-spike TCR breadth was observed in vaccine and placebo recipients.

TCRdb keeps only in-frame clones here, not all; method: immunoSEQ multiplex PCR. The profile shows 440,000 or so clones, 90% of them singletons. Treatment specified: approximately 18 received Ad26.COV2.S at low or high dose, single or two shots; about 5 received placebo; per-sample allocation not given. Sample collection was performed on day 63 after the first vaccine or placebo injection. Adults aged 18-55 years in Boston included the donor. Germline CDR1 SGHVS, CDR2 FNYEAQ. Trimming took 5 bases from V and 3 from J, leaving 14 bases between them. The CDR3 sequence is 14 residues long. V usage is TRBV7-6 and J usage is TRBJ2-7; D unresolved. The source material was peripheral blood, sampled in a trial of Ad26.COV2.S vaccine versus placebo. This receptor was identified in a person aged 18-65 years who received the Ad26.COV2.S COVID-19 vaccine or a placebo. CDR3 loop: CASSPEKGGYEQYF. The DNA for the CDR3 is TGTGCCAGCAGCCCCGAAAAGGGCGGCTACGAGCAGTACTTC.